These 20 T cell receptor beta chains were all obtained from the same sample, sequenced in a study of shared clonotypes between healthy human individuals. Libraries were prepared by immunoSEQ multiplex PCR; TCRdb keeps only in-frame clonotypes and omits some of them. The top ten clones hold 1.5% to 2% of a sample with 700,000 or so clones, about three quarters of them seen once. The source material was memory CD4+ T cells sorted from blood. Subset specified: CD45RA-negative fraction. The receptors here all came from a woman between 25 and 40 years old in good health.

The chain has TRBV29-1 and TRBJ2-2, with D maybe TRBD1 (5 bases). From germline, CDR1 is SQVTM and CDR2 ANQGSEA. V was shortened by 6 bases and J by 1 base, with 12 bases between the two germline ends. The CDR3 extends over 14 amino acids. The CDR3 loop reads CSVRTRLNTGELFF. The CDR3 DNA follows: TGCAGCGTCAGGACAAGACTGAACACCGGGGAGCTGTTTTTT.

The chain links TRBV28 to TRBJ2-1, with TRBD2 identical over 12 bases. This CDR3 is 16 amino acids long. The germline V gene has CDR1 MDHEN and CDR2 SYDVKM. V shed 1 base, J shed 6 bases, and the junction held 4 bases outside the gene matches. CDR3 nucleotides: TGTGCCAGCAGTTTATTACTAGCGGGAGGTGGCAATGAGCAGTTCTTC. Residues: CASSLLLAGGGNEQFF. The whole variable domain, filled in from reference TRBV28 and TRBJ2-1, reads DVKVTQSSRYLVKRTGEKVFLECVQDMDHENMFWYRQDPGLGLRLIYFSYDVKMKEKGDIPEGYSVSREKKERFSLILESASTNQTSMYLCASSLLLAGGGNEQFFGPGTRLTVL.

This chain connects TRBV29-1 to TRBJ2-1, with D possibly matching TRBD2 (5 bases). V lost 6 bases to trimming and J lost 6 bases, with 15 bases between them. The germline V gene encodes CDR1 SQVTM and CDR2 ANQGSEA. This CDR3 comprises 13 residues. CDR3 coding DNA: TGCAGCGTACGACGGGATAAGGGCAATGAGCAGTTCTTC. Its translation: CSVRRDKGNEQFF.

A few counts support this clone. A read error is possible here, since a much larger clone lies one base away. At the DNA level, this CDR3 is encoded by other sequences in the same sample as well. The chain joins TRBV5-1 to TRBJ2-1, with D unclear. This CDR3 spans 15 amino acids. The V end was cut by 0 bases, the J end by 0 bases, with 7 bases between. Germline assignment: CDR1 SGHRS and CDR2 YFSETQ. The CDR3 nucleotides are TGCGCCAGCAGCTTGGACAGAAGCTCCTACAATGAGCAGTTCTTC. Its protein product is CASSLDRSSYNEQFF.

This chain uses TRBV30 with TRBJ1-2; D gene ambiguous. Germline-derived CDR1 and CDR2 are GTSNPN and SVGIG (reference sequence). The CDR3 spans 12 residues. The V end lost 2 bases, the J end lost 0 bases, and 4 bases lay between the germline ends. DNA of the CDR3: TGTGCCTGGAGTTTCTCTAACTATGGCTACACCTTC. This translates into CAWSFSNYGYTF.

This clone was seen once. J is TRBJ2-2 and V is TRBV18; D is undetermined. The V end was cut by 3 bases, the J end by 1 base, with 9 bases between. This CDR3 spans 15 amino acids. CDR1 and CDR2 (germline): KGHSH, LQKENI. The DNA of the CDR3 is TGTGCCAGCTCACCCTCTCTCGGGAACACCGGGGAGCTGTTTTTT. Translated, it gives CASSPSLGNTGELFF.

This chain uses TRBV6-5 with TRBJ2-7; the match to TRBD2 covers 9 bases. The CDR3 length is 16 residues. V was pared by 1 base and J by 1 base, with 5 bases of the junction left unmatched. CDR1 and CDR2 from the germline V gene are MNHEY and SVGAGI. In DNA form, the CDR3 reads TGTGCCAGCAGTTACTTATTTAGCGGGAGATCCTACGAGCAGTACTTC. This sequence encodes CASSYLFSGRSYEQYF.

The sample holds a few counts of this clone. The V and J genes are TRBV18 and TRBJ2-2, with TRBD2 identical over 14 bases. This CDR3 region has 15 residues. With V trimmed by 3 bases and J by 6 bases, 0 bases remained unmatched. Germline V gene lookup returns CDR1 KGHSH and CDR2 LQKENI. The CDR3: CASSPGLAGAGELFF. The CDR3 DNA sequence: TGTGCCAGCTCACCGGGACTAGCGGGGGCCGGGGAGCTGTTTTTT.

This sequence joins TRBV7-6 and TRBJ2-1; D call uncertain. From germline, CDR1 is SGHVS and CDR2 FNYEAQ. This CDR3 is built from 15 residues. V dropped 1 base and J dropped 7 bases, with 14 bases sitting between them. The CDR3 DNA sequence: TGTGCCAGCAGCTTAGGTGCAGCAACTGAAAATGAGCAGTTCTTC. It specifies CASSLGAATENEQFF.

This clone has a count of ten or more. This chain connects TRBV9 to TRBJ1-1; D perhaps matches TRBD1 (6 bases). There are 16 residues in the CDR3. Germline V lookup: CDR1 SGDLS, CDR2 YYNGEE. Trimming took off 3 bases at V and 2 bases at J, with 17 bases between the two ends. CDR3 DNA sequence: TGTGCCAGCAGCGCCATACCGACAGGACTTAACACTGAAGCTTTCTTT. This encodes CASSAIPTGLNTEAFF. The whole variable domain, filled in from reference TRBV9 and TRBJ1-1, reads DSGVTQTPKHLITATGQRVTLRCSPRSGDLSVYWYQQSLDQGLQFLIQYYNGEERAKGNILERFSAQQFPDLHSELNLSSLELGDSALYFCASSAIPTGLNTEAFFGQGTRLTVV.

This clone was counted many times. CDR3 nucleotides: TGCGCCAGCAGCTTATCGTTCGATGGGCAGTATTTT. Encoded protein: CASSLSFDGQYF. The chain carries TRBV5-1 and TRBJ2-3; D is unclear. The germline CDR1 and CDR2 sequences are SGHRS and YFSETQ. The CDR3 length is 12 residues. Trimming took 2 bases from V and 11 from J, leaving 12 bases between them.

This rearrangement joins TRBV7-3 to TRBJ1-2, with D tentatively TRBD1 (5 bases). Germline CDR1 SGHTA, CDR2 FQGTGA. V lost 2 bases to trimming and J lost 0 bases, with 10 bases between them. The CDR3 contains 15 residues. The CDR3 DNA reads TGTGCCAGCAGCTTAGATGGGGGGTCTAACTATGGCTACACCTTC. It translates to CASSLDGGSNYGYTF.

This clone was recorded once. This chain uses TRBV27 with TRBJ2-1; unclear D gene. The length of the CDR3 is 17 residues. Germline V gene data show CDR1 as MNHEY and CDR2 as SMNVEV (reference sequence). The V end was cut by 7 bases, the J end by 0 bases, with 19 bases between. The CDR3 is CASTHRLAESSYNEQFF. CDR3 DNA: TGTGCCAGCACGCACCGACTTGCGGAAAGCTCCTACAATGAGCAGTTCTTC.

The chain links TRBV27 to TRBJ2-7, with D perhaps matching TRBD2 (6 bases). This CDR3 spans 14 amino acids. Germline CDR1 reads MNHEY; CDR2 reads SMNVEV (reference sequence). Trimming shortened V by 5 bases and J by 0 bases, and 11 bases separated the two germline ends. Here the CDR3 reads CASSRRGSSYEQYF. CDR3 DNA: TGTGCCAGCAGTCGACGGGGGTCCTCCTACGAGCAGTACTTC.

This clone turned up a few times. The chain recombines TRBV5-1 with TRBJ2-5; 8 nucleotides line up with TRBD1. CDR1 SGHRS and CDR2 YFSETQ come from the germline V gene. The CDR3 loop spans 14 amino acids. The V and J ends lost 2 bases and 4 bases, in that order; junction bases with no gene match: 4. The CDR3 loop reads CASSFGQGTETQYF. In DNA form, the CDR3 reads TGCGCCAGCAGCTTCGGACAGGGCACAGAGACCCAGTACTTC.

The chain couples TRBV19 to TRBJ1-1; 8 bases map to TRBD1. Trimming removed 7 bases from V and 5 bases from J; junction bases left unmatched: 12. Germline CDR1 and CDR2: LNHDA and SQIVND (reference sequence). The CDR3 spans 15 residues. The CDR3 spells CASTPIDRGRTEAFF. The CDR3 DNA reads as TGTGCCAGTACCCCGATCGACAGGGGAAGGACTGAAGCTTTCTTT.

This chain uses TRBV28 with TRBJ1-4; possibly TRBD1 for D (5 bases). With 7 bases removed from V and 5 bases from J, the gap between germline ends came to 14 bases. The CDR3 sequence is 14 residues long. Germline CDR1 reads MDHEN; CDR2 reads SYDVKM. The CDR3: CASKLGGKNEKLFF. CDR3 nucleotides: TGTGCCAGCAAACTGGGGGGGAAAAATGAAAAACTGTTTTTT.

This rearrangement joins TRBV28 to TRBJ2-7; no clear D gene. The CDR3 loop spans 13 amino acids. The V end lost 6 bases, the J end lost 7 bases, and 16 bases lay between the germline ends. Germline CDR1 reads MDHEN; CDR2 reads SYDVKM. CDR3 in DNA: TGTGCCAGCAGCTCTTACCTACAGAAGGAGCAGTACTTC. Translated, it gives CASSSYLQKEQYF.

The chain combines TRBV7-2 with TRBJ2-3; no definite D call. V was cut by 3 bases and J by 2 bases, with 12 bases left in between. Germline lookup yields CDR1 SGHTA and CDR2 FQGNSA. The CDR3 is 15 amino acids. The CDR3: CASSLVVGPTDTQYF. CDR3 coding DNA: TGTGCCAGCAGCTTGGTGGTAGGTCCCACAGATACGCAGTATTTT.

CDR3 loop: CASSRGRTGLSNQPQHF. CDR3 DNA: TGTGCCAGCAGTCGCGGACGGACAGGCCTTAGCAATCAGCCCCAGCATTTT. The rearrangement joins TRBV5-5 to TRBJ1-5; 7 bases align to TRBD1. The CDR3 sequence is 17 residues long. Germline trimming cut 5 bases from V and 0 bases from J; bases unmatched to any gene: 11. Per germline, CDR1 SGHKS and CDR2 YYEKEE (reference sequence). Full variable domain (outside the CDR3, taken from reference TRBV5-5 and TRBJ1-5): DAGVTQSPTHLIKTRGQQVTLRCSPISGHKSVSWYQQVLGQGPQFIFQYYEKEERGRGNFPDRFSARQFPNYSSELNVNALLLGDSALYLCASSRGRTGLSNQPQHFGDGTRLSIL.